What follows is one T cell receptor beta chain and its context. Antigen unknown. An end of the junction differs from the germline gene, which may be a read error. Axillary draining lymph nodes of breast cancer patients supplied the node samples. This CDR3 has 13 residues. The germline V gene has CDR1 SGHVS and CDR2 FQNEAQ. The data originate from a study of breast tumors, draining lymph nodes, adjacent tissues. Broader study findings: That most tumor T cells come from lymph nodes remained unproven. Tumor TCR diversity was below lymph nodes but above nontumor tissue. Findings are consistent with lymph node origin and intratumoral expansion of most tumor T cells.

TCRdb redid the calling of the multiplex PCR reads with MiXCR, one entry per CDR3 protein. The sample lists about 180,000 distinct CDR3 sequences; 30% to 35% were seen once. V and J are TRBV7-8 and TRBJ2-5, with no clear D. The sample comprised axillary lymph node tissue. The sequence came from a female donor with breast cancer. Some clones in this sample may be carry-over from other donors' samples. The CDR3 is CASSPRDQEPQYF. In DNA form, the CDR3 reads TGTGCCAGCAGCCCCCGTGACCAAGAGCCCCAGTACTTC.